The 26 T cell receptor beta chains presented below share a single source sample, sequenced in a study of blood T cell repertoires in COVID-19. The assay was immunoSEQ multiplex PCR, and TCRdb's table has in-frame clones only and misses some. The sample has fewer than 95,000 clones, roughly 70% seen once; the top ten hold less than 5%. The sample was peripheral blood. The receptor source for this set is a man in his 70s with COVID-19, enrolled during active disease.

The chain carries TRBV5-6 and TRBJ2-1; 10 nucleotides line up with TRBD1. Germline V gene sequence: CDR1 SGHDT, CDR2 YYEEEE. The CDR3 runs to 13 residues. V shed 7 bases and J 4 bases; nucleotides not matched to a gene: 2. CDR3 amino acids: CASGTGVYNEQFF. In nucleotides, the CDR3 is TGTGCCAGCGGGACAGGGGTTTACAATGAGCAGTTCTTC.

J is TRBJ1-2 and V is TRBV28; TRBD1 is a possible D gene (6 bases). In germline, CDR1 is MDHEN, CDR2 SYDVKM. The CDR3 consists of 14 residues. Trimming removed 4 bases from V and 5 bases from J, with 14 bases in between. CDR3 protein: CASSSGTLQYGYTF. The CDR3, as DNA: TGTGCCAGCAGTTCGGGGACACTGCAGTATGGCTACACCTTC.

The chain couples TRBV9 to TRBJ1-2; the match to TRBD1 covers 10 bases. CDR3 size: 16 residues. With 4 bases clipped from V and 7 bases from J, the junction kept 13 bases outside the gene matches. CDR1 SGDLS and CDR2 YYNGEE come from the germline V gene. In nucleotides, the CDR3 is TGTGCCAGCAGCTCTAACCCGACAGGGGGCATTTCTGGCTACACCTTC. Translating gives CASSSNPTGGISGYTF.

CDR3 amino acids: CASTVKGPGNTIYF. CDR3 coding DNA: TGTGCCAGCACCGTTAAGGGGCCAGGAAACACCATATATTTT. The chain employs TRBV5-4 and TRBJ1-3, with TRBD1 as a possible D gene (5 bases). CDR3 length: 14 residues. The V gene lost 6 bases and the J gene lost 4 bases, with 14 bases spanning the gap. In germline, CDR1 is SGHNT, CDR2 YYREEE (reference sequence).

This chain links TRBV6-1 with TRBJ2-7; 8 bases align to TRBD1. CDR3 length: 13 amino acids. The V and J ends lost 5 bases and 5 bases, in that order; junction bases with no gene match: 5. Germline V gene data show CDR1 as MNHNS and CDR2 as SASEGT. The CDR3 bases are TGTGCCAGCAGTTCCCAGGGGGCCGACGAGCAGTACTTC. This gives the protein CASSSQGADEQYF.

The sample holds a few counts of this clone. The V gene is TRBV5-1, the J gene TRBJ2-5; 8 bases align to TRBD1. This CDR3 comprises 16 residues. CDR1 SGHRS and CDR2 YFSETQ come from the germline V gene. J lost 1 base, V lost 0 bases, and 5 bases had no gene match. In DNA, the CDR3 is TGCGCCAGCAGCTTGGCAGGACAGGGAGGCCAAGAGACCCAGTACTTC. Encoded protein: CASSLAGQGGQETQYF. Full variable domain (missing parts from reference TRBV5-1 and TRBJ2-5): KAGVTQTPRYLIKTRGQQVTLSCSPISGHRSVSWYQQTPGQGLQFLFEYFSETQRNKGNFPGRFSGRQFSNSRSEMNVSTLELGDSALYLCASSLAGQGGQETQYFGPGTRLLVL.

This chain joins TRBV30 and TRBJ2-5; 11 bases agree with TRBD2. The V gene's germline CDR1 is GTSNPN and CDR2 SVGIG (reference sequence). This CDR3 spans 15 amino acids. The V gene end was trimmed by 2 bases and the J gene end by 5 bases; junction bases not matched to a gene: 7. The CDR3: CAWSLLAGVRETQYF. The CDR3 nucleotides read TGTGCCTGGAGTCTACTAGCGGGAGTACGGGAGACCCAGTACTTC. The whole variable domain, filled in from reference TRBV30 and TRBJ2-5, reads SQTIHQWPATLVQPVGSPLSLECTVEGTSNPNLYWYRQAAGRGLQLLFYSVGIGQISSEVPQNLSASRPQDRQFILSSKKLLLSDSGFYLCAWSLLAGVRETQYFGPGTRLLVL.

The chain uses TRBV9 and TRBJ2-1, with 7 bases identical to TRBD2. Germline values: CDR1 SGDLS, CDR2 YYNGEE. The V segment lost 1 base and the J segment 7 bases; nucleotides outside the gene matches: 5. This CDR3 comprises 14 residues. The CDR3 loop reads CASSVSGGGNEQFF. DNA of the CDR3: TGTGCCAGCAGCGTATCGGGGGGAGGGAATGAGCAGTTCTTC.

The V and J genes are TRBV6-1 and TRBJ2-5; the match to TRBD1 covers 7 bases. Unmatched junction bases numbered 8, after V lost 2 bases and J lost 5 bases. Germline CDR1 MNHNS, CDR2 SASEGT. This CDR3 is 15 amino acids long. For the CDR3, the DNA is TGTGCCAGCAGTGAAAAGGGAACAGGGGAGGAGACCCAGTACTTC. This encodes CASSEKGTGEETQYF.

The genes are TRBV6-5 and TRBJ2-5; D is ambiguous. This CDR3 is 10 amino acids long. Germline CDR1 reads MNHEY; CDR2 reads SVGAGI. With 8 bases removed from V and 3 bases from J, the gap between germline ends came to 4 bases. The CDR3 region has the DNA TGTGCCAGCTCGGAAGAGACCCAGTACTTC. Its protein product is CASSEETQYF.

The rearrangement links TRBV29-1 to TRBJ1-2, with a possible D match to TRBD1 (6 bases). Germline CDR1 SQVTM, CDR2 ANQGSEA. With 2 bases removed from V and 6 bases from J, the gap between germline ends came to 10 bases. The CDR3 has 12 amino acids. The CDR3 loop is CSVETGRHGYTF. CDR3 DNA: TGCAGCGTTGAAACAGGGCGTCATGGCTACACCTTC.

V usage is TRBV6-5 and J usage is TRBJ1-2; D possibly corresponds to TRBD1 (6 bases). The germline CDR1 and CDR2 sequences are MNHEY and SVGAGI. The V end lost 6 bases, the J end lost 8 bases, and 16 bases lay between the germline ends. The CDR3 is 13 amino acids. CDR3 nucleotide sequence: TGTGCCAGCAGAGACAGGCTTTTGGGGGGCTACACCTTC. This encodes CASRDRLLGGYTF.

This chain joins TRBV9 and TRBJ2-3; 14 positions match TRBD2. The V segment lost 0 bases and the J segment 1 base; nucleotides outside the gene matches: 4. This CDR3 is 18 amino acids long. Germline-derived CDR1 and CDR2 are SGDLS and YYNGEE. The CDR3 here is CASSVVPGLAGGTDTQYF. Written as DNA, the CDR3 is TGTGCCAGCAGCGTAGTGCCGGGACTAGCGGGAGGCACAGATACGCAGTATTTT.

This clone was observed a few times. The V gene is TRBV7-2, the J gene TRBJ1-2; D uncertain. This CDR3 has 12 amino acids. Germline CDR1 is SGHTA and CDR2 is FQGNSA. Trimming cost V 3 bases and J 4 bases, with 6 bases left between them. The CDR3 coding sequence is TGTGCCAGCAGCTTGGACTTCTATGGCTACACCTTC. Amino acid sequence: CASSLDFYGYTF.

The CDR3 DNA is TGTGCCAGCAGCCGGCAGGAGGCCACTGGCTACACCTTC. This sequence encodes CASSRQEATGYTF. The chain combines TRBV12-3 or TRBV12-4 with TRBJ1-2; D call uncertain. V lost 6 bases, J lost 7 bases, and 15 bases lay in between. CDR3 size: 13 residues.

The rearrangement links TRBV7-2 to TRBJ1-3; 9 bases line up with TRBD1. This CDR3 is 19 amino acids long. Germline CDR1 SGHTA, CDR2 FQGNSA. V shed 1 base and J 0 bases; nucleotides not matched to a gene: 10. CDR3 protein: CASSLGYGTGTFSGNTIYF. For the CDR3, the DNA is TGTGCCAGCAGCTTAGGGTACGGGACAGGGACCTTCTCTGGAAACACCATATATTTT.

This clone was recorded only once. The V call is TRBV4-2, the J call TRBJ2-1, with D tentatively TRBD2 (6 bases). V shed 1 base and J shed 4 bases, with 14 bases lying between them. The CDR3 consists of 16 residues. Germline values: CDR1 LGHNA, CDR2 YNFKEQ. The DNA of the CDR3 is TGTGCCAGCAGCCAAGGAGGCAGGGCGGGATACAATGAGCAGTTCTTC. Translated: CASSQGGRAGYNEQFF.

This rearrangement joins TRBV28 to TRBJ2-4, with 9 bases matching TRBD2. Germline V gene sequence: CDR1 MDHEN, CDR2 SYDVKM. This CDR3 is 15 amino acids long. The ends lost 5 bases at V and 6 bases at J; junction bases unmatched: 8. The CDR3 is CASSGAGGWVNIQYF. The CDR3 coding sequence is TGTGCCAGCAGTGGAGCGGGAGGCTGGGTAAACATTCAGTACTTC.

Only a few counts were recorded for this clone. The V gene is TRBV5-5, the J gene TRBJ1-2; D ambiguous. CDR3 length equals 11 residues. Germline V gene data show CDR1 as SGHKS and CDR2 as YYEKEE (reference sequence). V lost 5 bases, J lost 7 bases, and 9 bases lay in between. This CDR3 reads CASRDPGGYTF. In nucleotides, the CDR3 is TGTGCCAGCAGGGATCCGGGTGGCTACACCTTC.

The chain recombines TRBV5-4 with TRBJ1-1; D is unclear. In germline, CDR1 is SGHNT, CDR2 YYREEE (reference sequence). Trimming removed 4 bases from V and 4 bases from J, with 8 bases in between. The CDR3 is 12 amino acids. This CDR3 reads CASSRDLTEAFF. DNA of the CDR3: TGTGCCAGCAGCCGGGATCTCACTGAAGCTTTCTTT.

The chain recombines TRBV10-3 with TRBJ2-7, with TRBD2 matching over 8 bases. This CDR3 has 14 residues. V was clipped by 4 bases and J by 5 bases; unmatched bases: 7. In germline, CDR1 is ENHRY, CDR2 SYGVKD. CDR3 protein: CAISVDAAGDEQYF. CDR3 sequence (DNA): TGTGCCATCAGTGTCGACGCAGCGGGAGACGAGCAGTACTTC.

The chain couples TRBV19 to TRBJ1-5; TRBD1 matches at 10 bases. V trimming: 7 bases; J trimming: 7 bases; junction bases outside the gene matches: 13. The CDR3 totals 16 residues. Germline CDR1 reads LNHDA; CDR2 reads SQIVND (reference sequence). The CDR3 loop reads CASNPLGTGVGQPQHF. In DNA form, the CDR3 reads TGTGCCAGTAACCCCCTCGGGACAGGGGTAGGACAGCCCCAGCATTTT. The full variable domain, with the rest looked up from reference TRBV19 and TRBJ1-5, is DGGITQSPKYLFRKEGQNVTLSCEQNLNHDAMYWYRQDPGQGLRLIYYSQIVNDFQKGDIAEGYSVSREKKESFPLTVTSAQKNPTAFYLCASNPLGTGVGQPQHFGDGTRLSIL.

This clone is a singleton in its sample. The chain carries TRBV28 and TRBJ2-1, with D tentatively TRBD1 (5 bases). The CDR3 sequence is 14 residues long. V lost 5 bases to trimming and J lost 6 bases, with 14 bases between them. The germline V gene encodes CDR1 MDHEN and CDR2 SYDVKM. This CDR3 is CASSPPGAFNEQFF. The CDR3 bases are TGTGCCAGCAGTCCCCCTGGGGCGTTCAATGAGCAGTTCTTC.

The V call is TRBV7-2, the J call TRBJ2-3, with TRBD2 as a possible D gene (6 bases). Per germline, CDR1 SGHTA and CDR2 FQGNSA. The CDR3 contains 13 residues. V gave up 3 bases and J gave up 6 bases, with 10 bases separating them. DNA of the CDR3: TGTGCCAGCAGCTTGGAGCGGGCCGATACGCAGTATTTT. Translation: CASSLERADTQYF.

This chain connects TRBV7-2 to TRBJ2-3; TRBD2 aligns across 12 bases. V lost 2 bases and J lost 5; bases outside the gene matches: 8. This CDR3 has 17 amino acids. CDR1 is SGHTA, CDR2 FQGNSA, per germline. The CDR3 coding sequence is TGTGCCAGCAGCTTATGGCTAGCGGGAGGGCCAGAAGATACGCAGTATTTT. Translated: CASSLWLAGGPEDTQYF.

Only one count was recorded for this clone. The J gene is TRBJ2-7, the V gene TRBV23-1, with D perhaps matching TRBD1 (7 bases). TRBV23-1 carries the ORF label, with uncertain function. Trimming shortened V by 3 bases and J by 4 bases, and 10 bases separated the two germline ends. This CDR3 region has 13 residues. The CDR3 here is CASSQQGGYEQYF. CDR3 DNA: TGCGCCAGCAGTCAGCAGGGGGGATACGAGCAGTACTTC.